This T cell receptor (beta chain) stems from a study of early T cells in non-severe SARS-CoV-2 infection. Study in general: Sequencing was performed on bulk RNA from unsorted whole blood, leaving chains unpaired. Study-wide results and limits: VDJdb matching favored anti-spike CD8 responses, missing private and CD4 specificities.

Individually, cDNA molecules had unique molecular identifiers attached to them. TCRdb redid the calling of the 5' RACE reads with MiXCR, one entry per CDR3 protein. Of 32,000 or so distinct CDR3 sequences listed, less than 7.5% are singletons. The table lists this clonotype with many counts. Its target is not known. Deletions cut 3 bases from V and 3 bases from J, with 12 bases between. The CDR3 contains 15 residues. CDR1 is SGHTA and CDR2 is FQGNSA in the germline V gene. V usage is TRBV7-2 and J usage is TRBJ1-5, with D perhaps matching TRBD1 (5 bases). This receptor was identified in an adult who was a healthcare worker with PCR-confirmed SARS-CoV-2 infection or an uninfected control (not recorded which). The sequencing input was whole blood. The CDR3 nucleotides are TGTGCCAGCAGCTTTCAGGGTAGGGACAATCAGCCCCAGCATTTT. Translating it yields CASSFQGRDNQPQHF.